This T cell receptor (beta chain) was sequenced for a study of identical twins. CDR3 length: 16 residues. Trimming shortened V by 3 bases and J by 4 bases, and 19 bases separated the two germline ends. TCRdb redid the calling of the 5' RACE reads with MiXCR, one entry per CDR3 protein. The data hold fewer than 900,000 distinct CDR3 sequences, with 21% observed a single time. This clonotype has a handful of counts. The sample also formed part of further work on T cells expressing NK-cell markers. From that report: With respect to HCMV, seven of the eight sequenced donors were seropositive, and one was seronegative. Dominant NKG2C+ clonotypes accounted for about 1.0-8% of CD8+ T cells in 5 to 7 donors.

The receptor was isolated from a woman between 18 and 30 years old in good health. The chain combines TRBV12-3 or TRBV12-4 with TRBJ2-7; possible D gene TRBD2, 6 bases. The sequenced sample consisted of PBMCs. In nucleotides, the CDR3 is TGTGCCAGCAGTTTCGACCCGGGAGAAGGGCGTTACGAGCAGTACTTC. Protein sequence: CASSFDPGEGRYEQYF.